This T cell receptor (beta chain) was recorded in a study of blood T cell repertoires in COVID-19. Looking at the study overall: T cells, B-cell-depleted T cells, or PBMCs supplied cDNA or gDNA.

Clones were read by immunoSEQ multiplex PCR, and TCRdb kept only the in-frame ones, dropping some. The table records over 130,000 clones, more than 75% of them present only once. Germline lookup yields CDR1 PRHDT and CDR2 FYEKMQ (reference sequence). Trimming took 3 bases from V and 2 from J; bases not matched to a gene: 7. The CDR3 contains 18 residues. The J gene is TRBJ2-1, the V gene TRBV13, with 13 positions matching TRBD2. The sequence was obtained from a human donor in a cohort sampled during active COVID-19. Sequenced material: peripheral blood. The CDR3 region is CASSFHRLAGGAYNEQFF. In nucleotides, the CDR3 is TGTGCCAGCAGCTTTCATCGACTAGCGGGAGGTGCCTACAATGAGCAGTTCTTC.